Below are 6 T cell receptor beta chains sequenced from a single sample in a study of blood T cell repertoires in COVID-19. Profiling relied on immunoSEQ multiplex PCR, and the TCRdb table lists in-frame clones only, not all of them. The table records 180,000 or so clones, approximately 85% of them present only once. What was sequenced was peripheral blood. Every receptor here comes from an older woman with acute or convalescent COVID-19.

The rearrangement links TRBV19 to TRBJ1-5, with D maybe TRBD1 (6 bases). The germline gives CDR1 LNHDA, CDR2 SQIVND (reference sequence). The CDR3 covers 15 residues. V gave up 5 bases and J gave up 7 bases, with 18 bases separating them. This CDR3 reads CASSPRQAYHQPQHF. The CDR3, as DNA: TGTGCCAGTAGTCCCCGACAGGCCTACCACCAGCCCCAGCATTTT.

The chain has TRBV7-6 and TRBJ1-1; D is unresolved. There are 13 residues in the CDR3. Germline V gene data show CDR1 as SGHVS and CDR2 as FNYEAQ. Trimming pared 1 base from V and 5 bases from J, leaving 8 bases between. The CDR3 protein is CASSLGAGTEAFF. The CDR3 DNA is TGTGCCAGCAGCTTAGGTGCGGGTACTGAAGCTTTCTTT.

V gene TRBV10-3 combines with J gene TRBJ2-1, with D possibly matching TRBD1 (6 bases). The CDR3 is 14 residues long. The V gene lost 6 bases and the J gene lost 5 bases, with 14 bases spanning the gap. Germline V gene sequence: CDR1 ENHRY, CDR2 SYGVKD. This CDR3 reads CAIRETQGNNEQFF. DNA of the CDR3: TGTGCCATCAGGGAAACACAGGGAAACAATGAGCAGTTCTTC.

The rearrangement joins TRBV29-1 to TRBJ2-7, with 9 bases identical to TRBD2. Germline V CDR1 and CDR2: SQVTM, ANQGSEA. The CDR3 consists of 13 residues. V lost 4 bases and J lost 4; bases outside the gene matches: 5. CDR3 DNA: TGCAGCGTTGGCGGGAGGGGGTCGTACGAGCAGTACTTC. As protein: CSVGGRGSYEQYF.

The V and J genes are TRBV19 and TRBJ2-2; 8 nucleotides align to TRBD2. Trimming at V came to 6 bases and at J to 5 bases, leaving 5 bases not matched to a gene. This CDR3 spans 14 amino acids. Germline V gene lookup returns CDR1 LNHDA and CDR2 SQIVND (reference sequence). CDR3 sequence (DNA): TGTGCCAGTAGGGGACTAGGGTCGACCGGGGAGCTGTTTTTT. As protein: CASRGLGSTGELFF.

J is TRBJ1-4 and V is TRBV18; D is uncertain. There are 14 residues in the CDR3. The germline gives CDR1 KGHSH, CDR2 LQKENI. Trimming took off 6 bases at V and 0 bases at J, with 8 bases between the two ends. As DNA, the CDR3 is TGTGCCAGCTCCTACGGTTCAACTAATGAAAAACTGTTTTTT. Residues: CASSYGSTNEKLFF.